The 14 T cell receptor beta chains below come from one sample, sequenced in a study of technical replicates of blood from four donors. Assay: immunoSEQ multiplex PCR; the TCRdb copy retains only in-frame clones and omits some. The data contain 45,000 to 60,000 clones, roughly 86% of them singletons. Sequencing input: PBMCs. All receptors derive from a human donor in good health. Some clones in this sample may be carry-over from other donors' samples.

The V gene is TRBV5-1, the J gene TRBJ1-2; 7 bases align to TRBD1. J was trimmed by 2 bases and V by 2 bases; bases with no gene match: 3. This CDR3 is 14 amino acids long. Germline-derived CDR1 and CDR2 are SGHRS and YFSETQ. The CDR3 here is CASSLSTGNYGYTF. CDR3 coding DNA: TGCGCCAGCAGCTTATCGACAGGGAACTATGGCTACACCTTC.

The chain has TRBV4-3 and TRBJ2-2; 9 bases line up with TRBD2. V shed 1 base, J shed 5 bases, and the junction held 8 bases outside the gene matches. The germline CDR1 and CDR2 sequences are LGHNA and YSLEER. The CDR3 is 17 residues long. The CDR3 is CASSQVPGLALTGELFF. CDR3 DNA sequence: TGCGCCAGCAGCCAAGTCCCGGGACTAGCTTTAACCGGGGAGCTGTTTTTT.

The gene calls are TRBV4-1 and TRBJ2-3; 8 bases map to TRBD1. Germline trimming cut 4 bases from V and 1 base from J; bases unmatched to any gene: 4. The CDR3 is made up of 15 amino acids. Per the germline V gene, CDR1 is MGHRA and CDR2 is YSYEKL. The CDR3 protein is CASSPRTGRTDTQYF. CDR3 sequence (DNA): TGCGCCAGCAGCCCACGGACAGGGCGCACAGATACGCAGTATTTT.

V gene TRBV7-2 combines with J gene TRBJ1-5, with D tentatively TRBD1 (6 bases). V lost 6 bases and J lost 1, with 13 bases in between. CDR3 length equals 15 residues. The germline CDR1 and CDR2 sequences are SGHTA and FQGNSA. CDR3 coding DNA: TGTGCCAGCAGTACCGGGACAAGGAGCAATCAGCCCCAGCATTTT. It yields the protein CASSTGTRSNQPQHF.

The genes are TRBV7-8 and TRBJ1-3; possible D gene TRBD1, 5 bases. Looked up from germline, CDR1 is SGHVS and CDR2 is FQNEAQ. V was shortened by 7 bases and J by 1 base, with 11 bases between the two germline ends. The CDR3 totals 14 residues. The CDR3 sequence is CASTRRGSGNTIYF. The CDR3 DNA is TGTGCCAGCACAAGACGGGGGTCTGGAAACACCATATATTTT.

The CDR3 reads CTSSQDLGREFSYEQYF. DNA of the CDR3: TGCACCAGCAGCCAAGATCTTGGCCGGGAGTTCTCCTACGAGCAGTACTTC. The V call is TRBV1, the J call TRBJ2-7; TRBD2, as called in the table, went unchecked against the DNA. TRBV1 is a pseudogene locus. This CDR3 has 17 amino acids.

The chain couples TRBV7-9 to TRBJ2-7, with D maybe TRBD2 (7 bases). Germline V gives CDR1 SEHNR, CDR2 FQNEAQ (reference sequence). The length of the CDR3 is 13 residues. The CDR3 DNA reads as TGTGTCACGGGGGGCCCAAGCTCCTACGAGCAGTACTTC. Residues: CVTGGPSSYEQYF.

The rearrangement uses TRBV12-5 and TRBJ1-1; D is possibly TRBD1 (6 bases). Germline values: CDR1 LGHNT, CDR2 FRNRAP. V was cut by 7 bases and J by 9 bases, with 12 bases left in between. This CDR3 region has 11 residues. The CDR3 DNA reads TGTGCTAGTGCTCCGGGACAAAAAGCTTTCTTT. Protein product: CASAPGQKAFF.

This sequence joins TRBV29-1 and TRBJ1-6; the D gene is possibly TRBD1 (6 bases). The germline CDR1 and CDR2 sequences are SQVTM and ANQGSEA. This CDR3 spans 14 amino acids. Trimming left V 6 bases short and J 6 bases short, with 15 bases between. The CDR3: CSVAQQGSNSPLHF. CDR3 sequence (DNA): TGCAGCGTCGCTCAACAGGGCTCTAATTCACCCCTCCACTTT.

This sequence joins TRBV4-2 and TRBJ2-7; D possibly corresponds to TRBD2 (5 bases). V lost 0 bases and J lost 5, with 14 bases in between. The CDR3 is 15 residues long. Germline lookup yields CDR1 LGHNA and CDR2 YNFKEQ. Here the CDR3 DNA reads TGTGCCAGCAGCCAAGATCCGCGAGGGAAAGACGAGCAGTACTTC. It translates to CASSQDPRGKDEQYF.

The chain joins TRBV2 to TRBJ1-3; no clear D gene. CDR3 length: 14 amino acids. Germline V gene sequence: CDR1 SNHLY, CDR2 FYNNEI. V was pared by 5 bases and J by 0 bases, with 8 bases between. In DNA, the CDR3 is TGTGCCAGCAGTTACTCGAGCTCTGGAAACACCATATATTTT. Protein: CASSYSSSGNTIYF.

The genes are TRBV6-5 and TRBJ1-4; D call uncertain. Germline V lookup: CDR1 MNHEY, CDR2 SVGAGI. The CDR3 runs to 13 residues. V was trimmed by 5 bases and J by 5 bases, leaving 9 bases between them. CDR3 nucleotides: TGTGCCAGCAGTCGAGATTCCAATGAAAAACTGTTTTTT. Protein sequence: CASSRDSNEKLFF.

V is TRBV19 and J is TRBJ1-5; perhaps TRBD1 as D (5 bases). CDR3 size: 16 residues. Germline V lookup: CDR1 LNHDA, CDR2 SQIVND (reference sequence). V lost 0 bases and J 0 bases, leaving 9 bases between the germline ends. CDR3 coding DNA: TGTGCCAGTAGTATAGAAGGGGCAGGTAGCAATCAGCCCCAGCATTTT. Its protein product is CASSIEGAGSNQPQHF. Full variable domain (missing parts from reference TRBV19 and TRBJ1-5): DGGITQSPKYLFRKEGQNVTLSCEQNLNHDAMYWYRQDPGQGLRLIYYSQIVNDFQKGDIAEGYSVSREKKESFPLTVTSAQKNPTAFYLCASSIEGAGSNQPQHFGDGTRLSIL.

The chain uses TRBV6-1 and TRBJ1-1; D is perhaps TRBD1 (6 bases). Trimming removed 7 bases from V and 5 bases from J, with 14 bases in between. The CDR3 has 13 amino acids. Germline V lookup: CDR1 MNHNS, CDR2 SASEGT. The CDR3 DNA follows: TGTGCCAGCACCCAAAACAGGGCGACTGAAGCTTTCTTT. Residues: CASTQNRATEAFF.